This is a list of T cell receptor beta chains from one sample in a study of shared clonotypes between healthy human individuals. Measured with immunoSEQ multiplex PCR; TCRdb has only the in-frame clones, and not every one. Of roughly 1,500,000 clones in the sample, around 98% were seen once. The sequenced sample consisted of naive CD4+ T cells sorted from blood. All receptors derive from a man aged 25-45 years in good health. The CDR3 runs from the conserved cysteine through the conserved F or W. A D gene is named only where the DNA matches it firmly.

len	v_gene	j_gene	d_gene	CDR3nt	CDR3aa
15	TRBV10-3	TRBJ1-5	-	TGTGCCATCAGTGATCCGGTACGATGGAATCAGCCCCAGCATTTT	CAISDPVRWNQPQHF
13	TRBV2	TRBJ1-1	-	TGTGCCAGCAGTTATAGGGGCGGCACTGAAGCTTTCTTT	CASSYRGGTEAFF
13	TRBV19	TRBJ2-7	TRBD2	TGTGCCAGTAGTAAAGGACTAGCGGGTCGTATGTTCTTC	CASSKGLAGRMFF
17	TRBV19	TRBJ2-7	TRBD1	TGTGCCAGTAGTATTGGAGCGGGACAGGGTTTTACCTACGAGCAGTACTTC	CASSIGAGQGFTYEQYF
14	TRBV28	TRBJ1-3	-	TGTGCCAGCAGTTTTAGAGGAGCTGGAAACACCATATATTTT	CASSFRGAGNTIYF
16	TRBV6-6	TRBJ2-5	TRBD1	TGTGCCAGCAGTGCCGACGGGACAGGGGGTGTCGAGACCCAGTACTTC	CASSADGTGGVETQYF
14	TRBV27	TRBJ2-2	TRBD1	TGTGCCAGCAGTTTAACAGGGGACACCGGGGAGCTGTTTTTT	CASSLTGDTGELFF
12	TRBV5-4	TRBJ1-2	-	TGTGCCAGCAGCATTGGATGGGGTGGCTACACCTTC	CASSIGWGGYTF
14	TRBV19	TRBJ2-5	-	TGTGCCAGTAGTACTTGGGGACTCCAAGAGACCCAGTACTTC	CASSTWGLQETQYF
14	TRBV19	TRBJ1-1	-	TGTGCCAGTAGCAACCAACAGGGAGGAACTGAAGCTTTCTTT	CASSNQQGGTEAFF
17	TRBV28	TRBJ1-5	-	TGTGCCAGCAGTTTGAGTGACAGGTTTTATAGCAATCAGCCCCAGCATTTT	CASSLSDRFYSNQPQHF
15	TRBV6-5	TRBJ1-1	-	TGTGCCAGCAGCAAGACCTTTAGAGGGAACACTGAAGCTTTCTTT	CASSKTFRGNTEAFF
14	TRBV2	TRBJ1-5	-	TGTGCCAGCAGTGAAAGGACACTTGATCAGCCCCAGCATTTT	CASSERTLDQPQHF
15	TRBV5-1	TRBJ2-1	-	TGCGCCAGCAGCTTGTTAACGTTCTCCTACAATGAGCAGTTCTTC	CASSLLTFSYNEQFF
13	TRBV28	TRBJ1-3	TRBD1	TGTGCCAGCATTCAGACAGGGTTTGGCACCATATATTTT	CASIQTGFGTIYF
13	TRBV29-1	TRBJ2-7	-	TGCAGCGTCAAACGGGGCGGGACCTACGAGCAGTACTTC	CSVKRGGTYEQYF
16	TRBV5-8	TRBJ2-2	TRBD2	TGTGCCAGCAGCTTGGCAGGTAGCGGGAGGCCCGGGGAGCTGTTTTTT	CASSLAGSGRPGELFF
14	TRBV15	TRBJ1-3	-	TGTGCCACCAGCCCTCGACAAGGCGGAAACACCATATATTTT	CATSPRQGGNTIYF
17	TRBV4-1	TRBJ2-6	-	TGCGCCAGCAGCCGAACAAACAGGGATTCTGGGGCCAACGTCCTGACTTTC	CASSRTNRDSGANVLTF
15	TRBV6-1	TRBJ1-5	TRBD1	TGTGCCAGCAGAGAATCTACAGGGGGCAATCAGCCCCAGCATTTT	CASRESTGGNQPQHF
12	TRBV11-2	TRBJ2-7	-	TGTGCCAGCAGCTTGGCGTCCTACGAGCAGTACTTC	CASSLASYEQYF
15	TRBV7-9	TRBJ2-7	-	TGTGCCAGCAGCTCCAGGGCAGGGGGACTTTACGAGCAGTACTTC	CASSSRAGGLYEQYF
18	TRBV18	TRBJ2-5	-	TGTGCCAGCTCACCCCTACGAGGCCAGGAGGAGGCCCAAGAGACCCAGTACTTC	CASSPLRGQEEAQETQYF
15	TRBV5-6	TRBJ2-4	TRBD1	TGTGCCAGCAGCTGGACAGGGCTAGCCAAAAACATTCAGTACTTC	CASSWTGLAKNIQYF
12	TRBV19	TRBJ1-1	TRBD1	TGTGCCACCGCGGACAGGGCCACTGAAGCTTTCTTT	CATADRATEAFF